One sample yielded the 28 T cell receptor beta chains listed below, sequenced in a study of OX40 agonist ivuxolimab in advanced cancers. Measured with immunoSEQ multiplex PCR; TCRdb has only the in-frame clones, and not every one. The sample shows roughly 72,000 clones, 89% of them seen only once. The starting material was CD4+ or CD8+ T cells sorted from blood, obtained in a trial of the OX40 agonist ivuxolimab. The source is an adult with an advanced solid tumor such as melanoma, head and neck, liver or kidney cancer.

In its sample, this clone was seen once. The V and J genes are TRBV4-1 and TRBJ2-5, with unresolved D. Trimming took off 2 bases at V and 1 base at J, with 8 bases between the two ends. CDR1 is MGHRA, CDR2 YSYEKL, per germline. The CDR3 has 14 residues. The CDR3 nucleotides are TGCGCCAGCAGCCAATTACTAAGCCAAGAGACCCAGTACTTC. Translating gives CASSQLLSQETQYF.

This chain links TRBV28 with TRBJ1-4, with D unclear. Germline lookup yields CDR1 MDHEN and CDR2 SYDVKM. The CDR3 consists of 14 residues. Trimming cost V 4 bases and J 2 bases, with 8 bases left between them. CDR3 loop: CASSSGYTNEKLFF. In DNA form, the CDR3 reads TGTGCCAGCAGTTCGGGTTACACTAATGAAAAACTGTTTTTT. The full variable domain, rest sourced from reference TRBV28 and TRBJ1-4, is DVKVTQSSRYLVKRTGEKVFLECVQDMDHENMFWYRQDPGLGLRLIYFSYDVKMKEKGDIPEGYSVSREKKERFSLILESASTNQTSMYLCASSSGYTNEKLFFGSGTQLSVL.

The rearrangement links TRBV4-1 to TRBJ2-7; 8 positions agree with TRBD2. CDR1 is MGHRA and CDR2 is YSYEKL in the germline V gene. V lost 3 bases to trimming and J lost 2 bases; unmatched junction nucleotides: 6. This CDR3 has 15 amino acids. CDR3 amino acids: CASSHPTSVPYEQYF. The CDR3 bases are TGCGCCAGCAGCCACCCGACTAGCGTGCCCTACGAGCAGTACTTC.

The chain links TRBV27 to TRBJ2-2; D may be TRBD1 or TRBD2 (6 bases each). Trimming removed 3 bases from V and 4 bases from J, with 12 bases in between. The CDR3 totals 15 residues. CDR1 and CDR2 (germline): MNHEY, SMNVEV (reference sequence). The chain's CDR3 is CASSFRGAGTGELFF. In nucleotides, the CDR3 is TGTGCCAGCAGTTTTAGGGGGGCGGGCACCGGGGAGCTGTTTTTT.

The V and J genes are TRBV29-1 and TRBJ1-5, with D unresolved. The V and J ends lost 6 bases and 0 bases respectively, with 12 bases between them. Germline V gene sequence: CDR1 SQVTM, CDR2 ANQGSEA. The CDR3 contains 14 residues. The CDR3 loop is CSVSDTYSNQPQHF. The CDR3 DNA reads TGCAGCGTCTCCGACACATATAGCAATCAGCCCCAGCATTTT.

The chain recombines TRBV12-5 with TRBJ2-2; D may correspond to TRBD1 or TRBD2 (5 bases each). CDR1 LGHNT and CDR2 FRNRAP come from the germline V gene. The V gene lost 0 bases and the J gene lost 3 bases, with 11 bases spanning the gap. The length of the CDR3 is 16 residues. The CDR3 nucleotides are TGTGCTAGTGGTTTGGTATGGGGGAAAGACACCGGGGAGCTGTTTTTT. Translated: CASGLVWGKDTGELFF.

In this sample, this clone turned up once. The chain employs TRBV19 and TRBJ1-5, with a tentative D call TRBD1 (6 bases). Trimming shortened V by 6 bases and J by 0 bases, and 12 bases separated the two germline ends. The CDR3 has 15 amino acids. Germline CDR1 is LNHDA and CDR2 is SQIVND (reference sequence). The DNA of the CDR3 is TGTGCCAGTAGGGGAAGGACAGATAGCAATCAGCCCCAGCATTTT. Protein sequence: CASRGRTDSNQPQHF.

The gene calls are TRBV7-9 and TRBJ1-2; TRBD1 might be the D (6 bases). The ends were cut back, 4 bases at V and 2 bases at J, with 20 bases in the middle. Germline V gene data show CDR1 as SEHNR and CDR2 as FQNEAQ (reference sequence). This CDR3 contains 17 residues. CDR3 sequence reads: CASSSIIAYDRNYGYTF. The CDR3 DNA follows: TGTGCCAGCAGCTCGATTATCGCCTATGACAGGAACTATGGCTACACCTTC. Drawing the rest from reference TRBV7-9 and TRBJ1-2, the complete variable domain is DTGVSQNPRHKITKRGQNVTFRCDPISEHNRLYWYRQTLGQGPEFLTYFQNEAQLEKSRLLSDRFSAERPKGSFSTLEIQRTEQGDSAMYLCASSSIIAYDRNYGYTFGSGTRLTVV.

J is TRBJ1-2 and V is TRBV7-2, with 9 bases that match TRBD1. Germline V gene sequence: CDR1 SGHTA, CDR2 FQGNSA. This CDR3 is built from 14 residues. The V gene end was trimmed by 5 bases and the J gene end by 5 bases; junction bases not matched to a gene: 6. CDR3 residues: CASSIGTGTYGYTF. The DNA for the CDR3 is TGTGCCAGCAGCATCGGGACAGGGACATATGGCTACACCTTC. The full variable domain, its missing parts supplied by reference TRBV7-2 and TRBJ1-2, is GAGVSQSPSNKVTEKGKDVELRCDPISGHTALYWYRQSLGQGLEFLIYFQGNSAPDKSGLPSDRFSAERTGGSVSTLTIQRTQQEDSAVYLCASSIGTGTYGYTFGSGTRLTVV.

V gene TRBV11-2 combines with J gene TRBJ1-5; D not certain. Germline lookup yields CDR1 SGHAT and CDR2 FQNNGV. V was pared by 3 bases and J by 0 bases, with 6 bases between. This CDR3 is 14 amino acids long. The CDR3 nucleotides are TGTGCCAGCAGCTTGTCAGTTAGCAATCAGCCCCAGCATTTT. Amino acids: CASSLSVSNQPQHF.

This chain connects TRBV28 to TRBJ1-3, with 8 positions matching TRBD1. This CDR3 comprises 17 residues. Germline V gives CDR1 MDHEN, CDR2 SYDVKM. The trim removed 4 bases at V and 2 bases at J, leaving 10 bases unmatched. The CDR3 protein is CASSSYLLGQAGNTIYF. In DNA, the CDR3 is TGTGCCAGCAGTTCATACTTATTGGGACAGGCTGGAAACACCATATATTTT.

This clone appeared a few times. The chain combines TRBV19 with TRBJ2-6, with D unclear. Germline-derived CDR1 and CDR2 are LNHDA and SQIVND (reference sequence). Deletions cut 5 bases from V and 2 bases from J, with 7 bases between. CDR3 length: 14 amino acids. The CDR3, as DNA: TGTGCCAGTAGTTTCGATACTGGGGCCAACGTCCTGACTTTC. Its protein is CASSFDTGANVLTF.

The chain combines TRBV18 with TRBJ2-2, with 10 bases that match TRBD1. With V trimmed by 3 bases and J by 3 bases, 4 bases remained unmatched. In germline, CDR1 is KGHSH, CDR2 LQKENI. This CDR3 has 16 residues. The CDR3 protein is CASSPWTGGYTGELFF. CDR3 nucleotide sequence: TGTGCCAGCTCACCCTGGACAGGGGGGTACACCGGGGAGCTGTTTTTT.

V is TRBV2 and J is TRBJ1-1, with 7 nucleotides matching TRBD1. The V gene's germline CDR1 is SNHLY and CDR2 FYNNEI. This CDR3 comprises 13 residues. Trimming at V came to 7 bases and at J to 10 bases, leaving 12 bases not matched to a gene. The CDR3 nucleotides read TGTGCCAGCAACCCAGGGGGGGGTTTTCGAGCTTTCTTT. Protein product: CASNPGGGFRAFF.

J is TRBJ2-2 and V is TRBV23-1, with 7 nucleotides matching TRBD1. TRBV23-1 is treated as an ORF (open reading frame) with a function not yet certain. The CDR3 is made up of 15 amino acids. Trimming removed 6 bases from V and 3 bases from J; junction bases left unmatched: 7. CDR3 coding DNA: TGCGCCAGCAGCCAAGGGACAGCGGACACCGGGGAGCTGTTTTTT. Its protein is CASSQGTADTGELFF.

The chain is built from TRBV5-1 and TRBJ2-1, with 10 bases matching TRBD2. The V and J ends lost 5 bases and 4 bases, in that order; junction bases with no gene match: 9. CDR3 size: 16 residues. Per the germline V gene, CDR1 is SGHRS and CDR2 is YFSETQ. The DNA for the CDR3 is TGCGCCAGCAGTTACCAACTAGCGGGATCTTACAATGAGCAGTTCTTC. This translates into CASSYQLAGSYNEQFF.

This chain joins TRBV7-9 and TRBJ2-2; D is perhaps TRBD2 (7 bases). This CDR3 contains 16 residues. Germline V gives CDR1 SEHNR, CDR2 FQNEAQ (reference sequence). Trimming shortened V by 5 bases and J by 2 bases, and 15 bases separated the two germline ends. The CDR3 spells CASSPTGGGNTGELFF. The CDR3, as DNA: TGTGCCAGCAGCCCAACGGGCGGGGGCAACACCGGGGAGCTGTTTTTT.

V is TRBV19 and J is TRBJ1-2, with D unresolved. This CDR3 spans 15 amino acids. Deletions cut 1 base from V and 5 bases from J, with 14 bases between. The V gene's germline CDR1 is LNHDA and CDR2 SQIVND (reference sequence). The CDR3 loop is CASSIVGGRGYGYTF. CDR3 nucleotides: TGTGCCAGTAGTATAGTCGGAGGGCGTGGGTATGGCTACACCTTC.

The chain is built from TRBV6-6 and TRBJ1-2; 9 nucleotides match TRBD1. V dropped 2 bases and J dropped 4; count of bases not matched to a gene: 5. Germline CDR1 and CDR2: MNHNY and SVGAGI (reference sequence). The CDR3 has 15 residues. CDR3 loop: CASSYGTGRPYGYTF. Here the CDR3 DNA reads TGTGCCAGCAGTTACGGGACAGGGCGTCCCTATGGCTACACCTTC.

J is TRBJ2-2 and V is TRBV4-2; D may be TRBD1 or TRBD2 (5 bases each). V was pared by 6 bases and J by 5 bases, with 16 bases between. Germline CDR1 and CDR2: LGHNA and YNFKEQ. The CDR3 is made up of 15 amino acids. CDR3 in amino acids: CASSLVGVGTGELFF. For the CDR3, the DNA is TGTGCCAGCAGTTTGGTGGGGGTAGGAACCGGGGAGCTGTTTTTT.

The chain joins TRBV28 to TRBJ2-7, with a possible D match to TRBD2 (6 bases). V lost 2 bases and J lost 6, with 8 bases in between. CDR1 and CDR2 (germline): MDHEN, SYDVKM. This CDR3 has 12 residues. CDR3 residues: CASSLMRGEQYF. The CDR3 DNA sequence: TGTGCCAGCAGTTTAATGCGGGGCGAGCAGTACTTC.

The rearrangement links TRBV11-2 to TRBJ2-4, with D possibly matching TRBD1 (5 bases). V gave up 1 base and J gave up 1 base, with 11 bases separating them. Germline V gene data show CDR1 as SGHAT and CDR2 as FQNNGV. The CDR3 has 16 amino acids. The CDR3 sequence is CASSLAAGSAKNIQYF. The CDR3 region has the DNA TGTGCCAGCAGCTTAGCCGCAGGGTCGGCCAAAAACATTCAGTACTTC.

The CDR3 loop reads CASSLRQTEAFF. The CDR3 DNA is TGTGCCAGCAGCTTACGGCAGACTGAAGCTTTCTTT. The genes are TRBV11-2 and TRBJ1-1, with D uncertain. V lost 2 bases and J 5 bases, leaving 6 bases between the germline ends. The CDR3 sequence is 12 residues long. Germline V gene lookup returns CDR1 SGHAT and CDR2 FQNNGV.

The gene calls are TRBV11-3 and TRBJ1-4; D is undetermined. Germline V gene lookup returns CDR1 SGHNT and CDR2 YENEEA. V lost 1 base to trimming and J lost 8 bases, with 14 bases between them. This CDR3 has 15 amino acids. The CDR3 sequence: CASSLVCQVTEKLFF. The CDR3, as DNA: TGTGCCAGCAGCTTAGTTTGCCAGGTAACGGAAAAACTGTTTTTT.

This clone was picked up one time. The V call is TRBV25-1, the J call TRBJ1-3; D is uncertain. With 4 bases removed from V and 0 bases from J, the gap between germline ends came to 4 bases. The CDR3 has 13 amino acids. Germline values: CDR1 MGHDK, CDR2 SYGVNS. CDR3 in amino acids: CASSAVSGNTIYF. The CDR3 nucleotides read TGTGCCAGCAGTGCGGTCTCTGGAAACACCATATATTTT.

The table lists this clone with a count of one. The chain combines TRBV4-1 with TRBJ2-1; weak D call: TRBD2 (5 bases). The CDR3 loop spans 16 amino acids. V was trimmed by 3 bases and J by 9 bases, leaving 21 bases between them. Germline assignment: CDR1 MGHRA and CDR2 YSYEKL. The CDR3 spells CASSHLGRARRSEQFF. The CDR3 bases are TGCGCCAGCAGCCATTTAGGCCGGGCCCGGAGGAGTGAGCAGTTCTTC.

The rearrangement uses TRBV23-1 and TRBJ2-5; D call uncertain. TRBV23-1 is an ORF, and what it does is uncertain. The CDR3 has 11 amino acids. V was clipped by 2 bases and J by 5 bases, with 3 bases between them. CDR3 nucleotides: TGCGCCAGCAGTCAAGTGGAGACCCAGTACTTC. Amino acids: CASSQVETQYF.

The chain couples TRBV14 to TRBJ2-7; no firm D call. With 0 bases removed from V and 3 bases from J, the gap between germline ends came to 12 bases. The CDR3 extends over 15 amino acids. Germline V gene data show CDR1 as SGHDN and CDR2 as FVKESK. CDR3 protein: CASSQEGTPLYEQYF. The CDR3 DNA follows: TGTGCCAGCAGCCAAGAAGGAACTCCTCTCTACGAGCAGTACTTC.